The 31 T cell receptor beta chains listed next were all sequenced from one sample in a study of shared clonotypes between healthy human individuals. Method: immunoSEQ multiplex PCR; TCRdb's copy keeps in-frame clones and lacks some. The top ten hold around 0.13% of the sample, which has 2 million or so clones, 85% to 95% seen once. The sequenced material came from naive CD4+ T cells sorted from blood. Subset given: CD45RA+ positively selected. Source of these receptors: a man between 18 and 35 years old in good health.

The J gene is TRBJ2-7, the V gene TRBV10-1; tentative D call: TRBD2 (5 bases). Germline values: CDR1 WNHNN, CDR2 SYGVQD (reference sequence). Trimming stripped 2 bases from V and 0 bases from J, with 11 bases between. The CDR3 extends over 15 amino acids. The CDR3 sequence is CASSEGSLGSYEQYF. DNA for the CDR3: TGCGCCAGCAGTGAGGGGAGCTTGGGCTCCTACGAGCAGTACTTC.

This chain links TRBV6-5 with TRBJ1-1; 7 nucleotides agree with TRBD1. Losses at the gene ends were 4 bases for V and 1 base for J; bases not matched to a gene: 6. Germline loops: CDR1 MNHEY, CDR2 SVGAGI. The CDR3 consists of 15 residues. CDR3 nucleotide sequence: TGTGCCAGCAGTTCCTCGACAGGGAGGAACACTGAAGCTTTCTTT. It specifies CASSSSTGRNTEAFF.

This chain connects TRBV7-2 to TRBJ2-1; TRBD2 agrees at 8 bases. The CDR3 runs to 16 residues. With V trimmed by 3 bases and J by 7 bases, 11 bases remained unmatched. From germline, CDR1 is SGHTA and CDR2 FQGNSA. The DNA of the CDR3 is TGTGCCAGCAGCTTGGGAACGGGAGGGAGGTCGAATGAGCAGTTCTTC. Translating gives CASSLGTGGRSNEQFF.

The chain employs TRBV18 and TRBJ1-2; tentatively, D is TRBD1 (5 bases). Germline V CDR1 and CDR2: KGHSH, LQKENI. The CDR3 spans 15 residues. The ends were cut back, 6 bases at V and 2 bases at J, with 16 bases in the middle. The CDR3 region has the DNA TGTGCCAGCTCTTCGGGGGTGCAGGCAAACTATGGCTACACCTTC. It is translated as CASSSGVQANYGYTF. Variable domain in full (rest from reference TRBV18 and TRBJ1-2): NAGVMQNPRHLVRRRGQEARLRCSPMKGHSHVYWYRQLPEEGLKFMVYLQKENIIDESGMPKERFSAEFPKEGPSILRIQQVVRGDSAAYFCASSSGVQANYGYTFGSGTRLTVV.

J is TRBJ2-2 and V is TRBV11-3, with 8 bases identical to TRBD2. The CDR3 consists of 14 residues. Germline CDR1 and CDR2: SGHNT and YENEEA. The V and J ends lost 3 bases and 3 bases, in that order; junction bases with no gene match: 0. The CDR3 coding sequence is TGTGCCAGCAGCTTGCGGGGGGACACCGGGGAGCTGTTTTTT. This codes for CASSLRGDTGELFF.

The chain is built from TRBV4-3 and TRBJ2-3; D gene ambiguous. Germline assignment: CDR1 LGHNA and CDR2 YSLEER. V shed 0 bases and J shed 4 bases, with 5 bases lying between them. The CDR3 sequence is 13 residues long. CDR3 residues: CASSQESADTQYF. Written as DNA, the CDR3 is TGCGCCAGCAGCCAAGAATCTGCAGATACGCAGTATTTT.

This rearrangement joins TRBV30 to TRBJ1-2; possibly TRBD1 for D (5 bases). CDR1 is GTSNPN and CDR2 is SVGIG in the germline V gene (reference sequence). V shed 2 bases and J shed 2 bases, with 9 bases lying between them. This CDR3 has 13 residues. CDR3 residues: CAWSPSGNYGYTF. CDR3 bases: TGTGCCTGGAGTCCCTCAGGGAACTATGGCTACACCTTC. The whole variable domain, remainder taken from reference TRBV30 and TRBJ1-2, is SQTIHQWPATLVQPVGSPLSLECTVEGTSNPNLYWYRQAAGRGLQLLFYSVGIGQISSEVPQNLSASRPQDRQFILSSKKLLLSDSGFYLCAWSPSGNYGYTFGSGTRLTVV.

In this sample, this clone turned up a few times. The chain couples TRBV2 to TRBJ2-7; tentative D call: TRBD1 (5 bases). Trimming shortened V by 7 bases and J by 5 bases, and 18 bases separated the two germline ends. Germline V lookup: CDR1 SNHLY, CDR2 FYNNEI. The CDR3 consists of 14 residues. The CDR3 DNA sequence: TGTGCCAGCAAACTGGGCGGACACGGACACGAGCAGTACTTC. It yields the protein CASKLGGHGHEQYF.

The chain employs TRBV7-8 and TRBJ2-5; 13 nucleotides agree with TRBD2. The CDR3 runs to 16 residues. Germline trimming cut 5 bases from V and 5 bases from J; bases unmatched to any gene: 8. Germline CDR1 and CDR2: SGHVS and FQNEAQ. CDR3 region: CASSRTSGGWGETQYF. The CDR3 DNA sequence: TGTGCCAGCAGCCGGACTAGCGGGGGCTGGGGGGAGACCCAGTACTTC.

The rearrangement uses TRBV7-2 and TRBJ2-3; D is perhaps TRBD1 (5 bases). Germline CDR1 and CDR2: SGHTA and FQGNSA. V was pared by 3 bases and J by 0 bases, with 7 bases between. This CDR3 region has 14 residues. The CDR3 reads CASSFRGSTDTQYF. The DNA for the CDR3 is TGTGCCAGCAGCTTTAGGGGAAGCACAGATACGCAGTATTTT.

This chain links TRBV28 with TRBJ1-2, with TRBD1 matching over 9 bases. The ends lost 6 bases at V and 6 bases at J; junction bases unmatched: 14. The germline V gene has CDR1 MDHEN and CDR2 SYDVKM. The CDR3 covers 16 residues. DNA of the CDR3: TGTGCCAGCAGAGGTGACAGGGGGGATTTAAAAAATGGCTACACCTTC. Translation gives CASRGDRGDLKNGYTF.

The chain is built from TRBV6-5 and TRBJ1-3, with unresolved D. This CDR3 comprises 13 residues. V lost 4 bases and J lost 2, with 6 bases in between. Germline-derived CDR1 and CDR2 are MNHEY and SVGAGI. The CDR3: CASSSLAGNTIYF. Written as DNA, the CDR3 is TGTGCCAGCAGTTCCCTAGCTGGAAACACCATATATTTT.

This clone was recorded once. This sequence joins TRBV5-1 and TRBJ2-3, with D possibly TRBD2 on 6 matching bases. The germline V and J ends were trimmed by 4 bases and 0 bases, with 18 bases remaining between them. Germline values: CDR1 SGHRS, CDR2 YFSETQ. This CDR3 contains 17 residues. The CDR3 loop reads CASSPGRDRPSTDTQYF. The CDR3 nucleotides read TGCGCCAGCAGCCCGGGGCGGGACCGACCCAGCACAGATACGCAGTATTTT.

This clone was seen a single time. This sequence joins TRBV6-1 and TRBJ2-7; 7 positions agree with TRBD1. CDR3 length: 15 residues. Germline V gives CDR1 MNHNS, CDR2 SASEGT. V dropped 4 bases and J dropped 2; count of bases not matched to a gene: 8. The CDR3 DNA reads TGTGCCAGCAGTGTTCGACAGGGCCTTCCCTACGAGCAGTACTTC. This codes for CASSVRQGLPYEQYF.

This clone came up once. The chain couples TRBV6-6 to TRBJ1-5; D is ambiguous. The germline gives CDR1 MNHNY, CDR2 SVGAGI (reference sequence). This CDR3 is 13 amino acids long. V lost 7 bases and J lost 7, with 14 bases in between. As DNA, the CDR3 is TGTGCCAGCACCTGGGATCTCGGGCAGCCCCAGCATTTT. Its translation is CASTWDLGQPQHF.

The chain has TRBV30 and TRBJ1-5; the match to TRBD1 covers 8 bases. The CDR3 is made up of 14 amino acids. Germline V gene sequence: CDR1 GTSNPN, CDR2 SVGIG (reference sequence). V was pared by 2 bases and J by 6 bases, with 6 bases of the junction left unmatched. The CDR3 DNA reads TGTGCCTGGAGTCAGGGGGCGCGAGTTCAGCCCCAGCATTTT. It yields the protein CAWSQGARVQPQHF.

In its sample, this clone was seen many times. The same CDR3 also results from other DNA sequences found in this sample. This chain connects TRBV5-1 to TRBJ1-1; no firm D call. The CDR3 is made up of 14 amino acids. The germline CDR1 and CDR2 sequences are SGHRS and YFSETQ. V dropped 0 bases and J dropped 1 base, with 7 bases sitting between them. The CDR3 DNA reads TGCGCCAGCAGCTTGGAAGGCGGGAACACTGAAGCTTTCTTT. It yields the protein CASSLEGGNTEAFF. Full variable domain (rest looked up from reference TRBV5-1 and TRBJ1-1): KAGVTQTPRYLIKTRGQQVTLSCSPISGHRSVSWYQQTPGQGLQFLFEYFSETQRNKGNFPGRFSGRQFSNSRSEMNVSTLELGDSALYLCASSLEGGNTEAFFGQGTRLTVV.

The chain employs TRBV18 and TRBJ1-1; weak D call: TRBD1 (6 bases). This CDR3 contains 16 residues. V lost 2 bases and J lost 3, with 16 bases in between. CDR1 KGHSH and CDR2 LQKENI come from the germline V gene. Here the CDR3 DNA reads TGTGCCAGCTCACCATCGTTACAGGGACGGTACACTGAAGCTTTCTTT. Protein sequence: CASSPSLQGRYTEAFF.

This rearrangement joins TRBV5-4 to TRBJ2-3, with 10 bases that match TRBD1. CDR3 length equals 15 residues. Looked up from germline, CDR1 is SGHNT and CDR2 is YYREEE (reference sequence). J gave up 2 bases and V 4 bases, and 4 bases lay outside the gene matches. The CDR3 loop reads CASSAGTGVTDTQYF. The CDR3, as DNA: TGTGCCAGCAGCGCAGGGACAGGGGTCACAGATACGCAGTATTTT.

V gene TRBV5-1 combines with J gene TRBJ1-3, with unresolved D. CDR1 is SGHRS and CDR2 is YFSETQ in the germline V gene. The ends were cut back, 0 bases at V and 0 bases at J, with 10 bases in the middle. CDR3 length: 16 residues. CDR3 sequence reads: CASSLVQLVSGNTIYF. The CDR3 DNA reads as TGCGCCAGCAGCTTGGTACAGCTAGTCTCTGGAAACACCATATATTTT.

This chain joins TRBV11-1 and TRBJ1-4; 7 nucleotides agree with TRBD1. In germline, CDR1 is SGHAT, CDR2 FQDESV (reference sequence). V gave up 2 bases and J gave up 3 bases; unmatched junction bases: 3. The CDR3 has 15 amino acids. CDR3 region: CASSLRGLANEKLFF. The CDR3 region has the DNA TGTGCCAGCAGCTTAAGGGGGCTCGCTAATGAAAAACTGTTTTTT. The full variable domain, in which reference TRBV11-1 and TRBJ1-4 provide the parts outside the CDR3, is EAEVAQSPRYKITEKSQAVAFWCDPISGHATLYWYRQILGQGPELLVQFQDESVVDDSQLPKDRFSAERLKGVDSTLKIQPAELGDSAMYLCASSLRGLANEKLFFGSGTQLSVL.

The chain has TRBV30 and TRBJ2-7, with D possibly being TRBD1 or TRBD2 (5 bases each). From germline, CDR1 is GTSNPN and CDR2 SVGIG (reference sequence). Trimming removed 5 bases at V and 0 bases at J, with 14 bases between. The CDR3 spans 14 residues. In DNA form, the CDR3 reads TGTGCCTGGCACAGGCAAACTAGCTCCTACGAGCAGTACTTC. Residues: CAWHRQTSSYEQYF.

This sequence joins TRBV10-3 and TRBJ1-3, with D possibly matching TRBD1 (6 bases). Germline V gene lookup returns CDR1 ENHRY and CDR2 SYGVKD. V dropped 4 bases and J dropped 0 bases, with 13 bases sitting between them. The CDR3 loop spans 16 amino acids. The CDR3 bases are TGTGCCATCAGTGCGCAAGGACAGCTCTCTGGAAACACCATATATTTT. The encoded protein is CAISAQGQLSGNTIYF.

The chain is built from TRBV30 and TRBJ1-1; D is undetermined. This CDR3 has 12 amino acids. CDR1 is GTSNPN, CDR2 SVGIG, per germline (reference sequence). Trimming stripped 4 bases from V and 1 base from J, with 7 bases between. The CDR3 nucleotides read TGTGCCTGGACACCACGGAACACTGAAGCTTTCTTT. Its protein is CAWTPRNTEAFF.

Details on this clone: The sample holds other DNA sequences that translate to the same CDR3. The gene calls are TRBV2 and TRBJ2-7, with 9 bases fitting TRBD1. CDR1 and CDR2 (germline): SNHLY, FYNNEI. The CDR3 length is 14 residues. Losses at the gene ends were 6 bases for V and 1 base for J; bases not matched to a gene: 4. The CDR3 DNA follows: TGTGCCAGCAGGGACAGGGGAGGTTCCTACGAGCAGTACTTC. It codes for CASRDRGGSYEQYF.

This chain's CDR3 is CASSLAYGELFF. DNA for the CDR3: TGCGCCAGCAGCTTGGCCTACGGGGAGCTGTTTTTT. This chain joins TRBV5-1 and TRBJ2-2, with no clear D. CDR1 SGHRS and CDR2 YFSETQ come from the germline V gene. Trimming left V 0 bases short and J 7 bases short, with 4 bases between. The CDR3 spans 12 residues.

This CDR3 is CASSPGQRLQPQHF. In nucleotides, the CDR3 is TGCGCCAGCAGCCCAGGACAGAGACTTCAGCCCCAGCATTTT. This chain connects TRBV4-3 to TRBJ1-5, with a possible D match to TRBD1 (6 bases). This CDR3 comprises 14 residues. V shed 4 bases and J shed 6 bases, with 13 bases lying between them. Germline loops: CDR1 LGHNA, CDR2 YSLEER.

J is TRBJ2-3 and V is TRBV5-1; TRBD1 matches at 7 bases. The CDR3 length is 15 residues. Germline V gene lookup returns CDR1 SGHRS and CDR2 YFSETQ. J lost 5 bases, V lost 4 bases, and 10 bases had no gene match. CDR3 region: CASSGQGVKGDTQYF. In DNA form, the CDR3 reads TGCGCCAGCAGCGGCCAGGGGGTAAAGGGAGATACGCAGTATTTT. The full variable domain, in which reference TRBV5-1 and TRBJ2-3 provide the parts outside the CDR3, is KAGVTQTPRYLIKTRGQQVTLSCSPISGHRSVSWYQQTPGQGLQFLFEYFSETQRNKGNFPGRFSGRQFSNSRSEMNVSTLELGDSALYLCASSGQGVKGDTQYFGPGTRLTVL.

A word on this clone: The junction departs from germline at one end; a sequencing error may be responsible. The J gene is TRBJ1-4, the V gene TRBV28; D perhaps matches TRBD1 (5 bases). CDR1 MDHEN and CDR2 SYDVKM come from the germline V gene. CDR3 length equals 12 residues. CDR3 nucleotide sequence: TGTGCCAGCAGCGACCCGATCCGGGACGTAGTTTTT. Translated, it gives CASSDPIRDVVF.

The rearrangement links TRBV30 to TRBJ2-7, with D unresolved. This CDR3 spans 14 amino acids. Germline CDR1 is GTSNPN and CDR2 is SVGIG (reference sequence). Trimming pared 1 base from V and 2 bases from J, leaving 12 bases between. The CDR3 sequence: CAWSALLRPYEQYF. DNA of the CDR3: TGTGCCTGGAGTGCCCTCCTTAGGCCCTACGAGCAGTACTTC.

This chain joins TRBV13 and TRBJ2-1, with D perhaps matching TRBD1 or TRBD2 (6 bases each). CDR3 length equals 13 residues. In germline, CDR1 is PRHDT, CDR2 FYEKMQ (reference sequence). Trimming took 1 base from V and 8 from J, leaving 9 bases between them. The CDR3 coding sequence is TGTGCCAGCAGCTTAGCTGGGGGGCATGAGCAGTTCTTC. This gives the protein CASSLAGGHEQFF.